The 21 T cell receptor beta chains below all came from one sample that was sequenced in a study of blood T cell repertoires in COVID-19 (dated by TCRdb to about 2020). The library was made by the immunoSEQ multiplex PCR assay. TCRdb retrieved this table from immuneACCESS and kept in-frame rearrangements only. Not all clones are present; in checked studies, unresolved V genes account for under half, and no reason is known for the remainder. Here the sample has 80,000 to 100,000 clones; around 84% occur a single time. The biggest ten clones account for about 24% of the sample. Sequencing used peripheral blood. The receptors come from a woman older than 75 in a cohort sampled during active or convalescent COVID-19.

This clone was recorded only once. The genes are TRBV29-1 and TRBJ2-3, with TRBD2 matching over 8 bases. With 7 bases clipped from V and 6 bases from J, the junction kept 6 bases outside the gene matches. The CDR3 length is 12 residues. The V gene's germline CDR1 is SQVTM and CDR2 ANQGSEA. DNA for the CDR3: TGCAGCGGACGGGAGGGCCCCGATACGCAGTATTTT. Encoded protein: CSGREGPDTQYF.

The chain employs TRBV14 and TRBJ2-3, with 8 bases that match TRBD1. CDR3 length: 14 amino acids. V lost 0 bases to trimming and J lost 7 bases; unmatched junction nucleotides: 3. Looked up from germline, CDR1 is SGHDN and CDR2 is FVKESK. CDR3 DNA: TGTGCCAGCAGCCAAGATACAGGGGGGAATACGCAGTATTTT. It translates to CASSQDTGGNTQYF.

The chain has TRBV19 and TRBJ1-2; 9 bases are shared with TRBD1. This CDR3 region has 14 residues. Germline V gives CDR1 LNHDA, CDR2 SQIVND (reference sequence). After removal of 5 bases from V and 8 bases from J, the junction contained 9 bases not matched to a gene. DNA for the CDR3: TGTGCCAGTAGTGCCCGGGACAGGGTCAAGGGCTACACCTTC. It codes for CASSARDRVKGYTF.

V gene TRBV7-9 combines with J gene TRBJ1-2; 9 nucleotides line up with TRBD1. The CDR3 length is 16 residues. J was trimmed by 5 bases and V by 4 bases; bases with no gene match: 11. Germline assignment: CDR1 SEHNR and CDR2 FQNEAQ (reference sequence). CDR3 protein: CASSSPQGASGYGYTF. The CDR3 DNA reads as TGTGCCAGCAGCTCCCCACAGGGGGCGAGTGGATATGGCTACACCTTC.

This rearrangement joins TRBV19 to TRBJ1-1, with D uncertain. Trimming left V 8 bases short and J 2 bases short, with 9 bases between. The CDR3 contains 12 residues. Germline CDR1 reads LNHDA; CDR2 reads SQIVND (reference sequence). The chain's CDR3 is CASGFSNTEAFF. DNA for the CDR3: TGTGCCAGTGGTTTCAGTAACACTGAAGCTTTCTTT.

With respect to this clone: The sample holds other DNA sequences that translate to the same CDR3. CDR3 in amino acids: CASSPGSYNEQFF. The CDR3 coding sequence is TGTGCCAGCAGCCCCGGCTCCTACAATGAGCAGTTCTTC. The chain couples TRBV7-3 to TRBJ2-1; D gene ambiguous. V lost 5 bases and J 0 bases, leaving 5 bases between the germline ends. Germline CDR1 and CDR2: SGHTA and FQGTGA. The CDR3 extends over 13 amino acids.

The V gene is TRBV7-2, the J gene TRBJ1-3, with TRBD1 matching 8 bases. Germline trimming cut 4 bases from V and 9 bases from J; bases unmatched to any gene: 11. The CDR3 has 15 amino acids. Germline loops: CDR1 SGHTA, CDR2 FQGNSA. The CDR3 sequence: CASSWTGQVSGTIYF. The CDR3 nucleotides read TGTGCCAGCAGCTGGACAGGGCAAGTGTCGGGCACCATATATTTT.

The chain is built from TRBV18 and TRBJ1-4, with 10 bases lining up with TRBD1. The junction had 4 bases not matched to a gene; V was cut back by 6 bases and J by 3 bases. Germline V CDR1 and CDR2: KGHSH, LQKENI. The CDR3 contains 15 residues. CDR3 DNA sequence: TGTGCCAGCTCGACAGGGGGCAGAGCTAATGAAAAACTGTTTTTT. Its protein is CASSTGGRANEKLFF.

V gene TRBV2 combines with J gene TRBJ1-1, with a possible D match to TRBD1 (5 bases). The V and J ends lost 6 bases and 6 bases respectively, with 17 bases between them. The CDR3 length is 14 residues. Germline-derived CDR1 and CDR2 are SNHLY and FYNNEI. The CDR3 coding sequence is TGTGCCAGCAGGATTCTCGACGGGGGGGCTGAAGCTTTCTTT. Residues: CASRILDGGAEAFF.

The genes are TRBV11-2 and TRBJ2-3; 9 bases are a match to TRBD2. The CDR3 length is 17 residues. Trimming removed 0 bases from V and 3 bases from J; junction bases left unmatched: 7. Germline V gives CDR1 SGHAT, CDR2 FQNNGV. The CDR3, as DNA: TGTGCCAGCAGCTTAGAAAGGGGCGGGAGGGGGACAGATACGCAGTATTTT. Encoded protein: CASSLERGGRGTDTQYF. The full variable domain, completed using reference TRBV11-2 and TRBJ2-3, is EAGVAQSPRYKIIEKRQSVAFWCNPISGHATLYWYQQILGQGPKLLIQFQNNGVVDDSQLPKDRFSAERLKGVDSTLKIQPAKLEDSAVYLCASSLERGGRGTDTQYFGPGTRLTVL.

This chain connects TRBV29-1 to TRBJ1-4; 10 nucleotides match TRBD1. Trimming took 6 bases from V and 7 from J; bases not matched to a gene: 2. Germline CDR1 SQVTM, CDR2 ANQGSEA. The CDR3 is 12 residues long. The CDR3 here is CSVGQGSEKLFF. CDR3 in DNA: TGCAGCGTGGGACAGGGGAGTGAAAAACTGTTTTTT.

This chain connects TRBV11-1 to TRBJ1-6; D ambiguous. Germline CDR1 is SGHAT and CDR2 is FQDESV (reference sequence). This CDR3 is 14 amino acids long. Deletions cut 3 bases from V and 5 bases from J, with 8 bases between. CDR3 sequence (DNA): TGTGCCAGCAGCTTGGTCACGGATAATTCACCCCTCCACTTT. Translation gives CASSLVTDNSPLHF.

This clone was observed a single time. This sequence joins TRBV30 and TRBJ2-2, with TRBD2 identical over 12 bases. V lost 1 base and J lost 7; bases outside the gene matches: 7. The germline V gene has CDR1 GTSNPN and CDR2 SVGIG (reference sequence). The CDR3 is made up of 16 amino acids. CDR3 residues: CAWSGTSGVASGELFF. CDR3 nucleotide sequence: TGTGCCTGGAGTGGGACTAGCGGGGTAGCGAGCGGGGAGCTGTTTTTT. Supplemented by reference TRBV30 and TRBJ2-2, the full variable domain reads SQTIHQWPATLVQPVGSPLSLECTVEGTSNPNLYWYRQAAGRGLQLLFYSVGIGQISSEVPQNLSASRPQDRQFILSSKKLLLSDSGFYLCAWSGTSGVASGELFFGEGSRLTVL.

The V call is TRBV28, the J call TRBJ1-4; D possibly corresponds to TRBD1 (5 bases). The germline V gene encodes CDR1 MDHEN and CDR2 SYDVKM. With 6 bases removed from V and 10 bases from J, the gap between germline ends came to 9 bases. The CDR3 covers 11 residues. CDR3 DNA: TGTGCCAGCAGAACAACAGGAAAACTGTTTTTT. Its protein product is CASRTTGKLFF.

V usage is TRBV9 and J usage is TRBJ1-1; no clear D gene. Germline values: CDR1 SGDLS, CDR2 YYNGEE. V was trimmed by 0 bases and J by 2 bases, leaving 5 bases between them. The CDR3 spans 13 residues. CDR3 sequence: CASSVAGNTEAFF. For the CDR3, the DNA is TGTGCCAGCAGCGTAGCAGGAAACACTGAAGCTTTCTTT.

This chain uses TRBV3-1 (or the pseudogene TRBV3-2) with TRBJ1-5; D is perhaps TRBD1 (5 bases). V was clipped by 0 bases and J by 6 bases, with 9 bases between them. The CDR3 spans 14 residues. Germline CDR1 and CDR2: LGHDT and YNNKEL (reference sequence). The CDR3 DNA reads as TGTGCCAGCAGCCAAGATTCCGGGGGTCAGCCCCAGCATTTT. This gives the protein CASSQDSGGQPQHF.

V and J are TRBV19 and TRBJ1-1, with unresolved D. The V gene's germline CDR1 is LNHDA and CDR2 SQIVND (reference sequence). Trimming removed 2 bases at V and 4 bases at J, with 5 bases between. CDR3 size: 12 residues. In DNA form, the CDR3 reads TGTGCCAGTAGTATATTGAGCACTGAAGCTTTCTTT. Its protein product is CASSILSTEAFF.

The rearrangement uses TRBV4-1 and TRBJ1-1, with no clear D. Germline CDR1 and CDR2: MGHRA and YSYEKL. The CDR3 is made up of 13 amino acids. V was trimmed by 0 bases and J by 10 bases, leaving 12 bases between them. As DNA, the CDR3 is TGCGCCAGCAGCCAAGAGTCCGTTCAGGTAGCTTTCTTT. Its translation: CASSQESVQVAFF.

This clone appeared once. The chain is built from TRBV19 and TRBJ2-1; tentative D call: TRBD1 (6 bases). V dropped 3 bases and J dropped 0 bases, with 9 bases sitting between them. This CDR3 spans 15 amino acids. From germline, CDR1 is LNHDA and CDR2 SQIVND (reference sequence). In nucleotides, the CDR3 is TGTGCCAGTAGTATCCAGGGGACCTCCTACAATGAGCAGTTCTTC. It yields the protein CASSIQGTSYNEQFF.

This chain connects TRBV9 to TRBJ2-7; D is possibly TRBD2 (5 bases). Germline assignment: CDR1 SGDLS and CDR2 YYNGEE. There are 15 residues in the CDR3. V was trimmed by 0 bases and J by 6 bases, leaving 16 bases between them. This CDR3 is CASSVEGGPGGEQYF. The CDR3 DNA reads as TGTGCCAGCAGCGTAGAGGGCGGGCCCGGCGGCGAGCAGTACTTC.

This rearrangement joins TRBV7-7 to TRBJ1-2; weak D call: TRBD1 (6 bases). The CDR3 is made up of 16 amino acids. The germline V gene encodes CDR1 SSHAT and CDR2 FNYEAQ (reference sequence). The CDR3 region is CAPGGPAGAFSYGYTF. The CDR3 DNA is TGTGCTCCCGGTGGACCAGCGGGGGCGTTCTCGTATGGCTACACCTTC.